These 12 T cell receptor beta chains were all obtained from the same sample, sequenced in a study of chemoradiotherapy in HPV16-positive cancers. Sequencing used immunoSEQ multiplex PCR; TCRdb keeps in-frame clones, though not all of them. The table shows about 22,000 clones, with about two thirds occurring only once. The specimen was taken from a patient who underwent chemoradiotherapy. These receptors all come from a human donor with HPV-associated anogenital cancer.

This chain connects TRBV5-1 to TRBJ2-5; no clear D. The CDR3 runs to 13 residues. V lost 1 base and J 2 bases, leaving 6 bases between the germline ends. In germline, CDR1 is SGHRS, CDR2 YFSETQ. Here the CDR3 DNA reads TGCGCCAGCAGCTTGTCCTTTCAAGAGACCCAGTACTTC. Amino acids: CASSLSFQETQYF.

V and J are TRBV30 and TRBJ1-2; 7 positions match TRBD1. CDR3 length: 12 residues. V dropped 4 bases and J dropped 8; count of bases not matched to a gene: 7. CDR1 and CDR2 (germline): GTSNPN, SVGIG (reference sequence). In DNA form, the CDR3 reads TGTGCCTGGAAGGAGACAGGGATCGGCTACACCTTC. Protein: CAWKETGIGYTF.

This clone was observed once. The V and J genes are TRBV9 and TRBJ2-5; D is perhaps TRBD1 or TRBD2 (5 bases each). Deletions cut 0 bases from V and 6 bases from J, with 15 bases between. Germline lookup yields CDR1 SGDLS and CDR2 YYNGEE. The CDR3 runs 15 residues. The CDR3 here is CASSVGDRSAQTQYF. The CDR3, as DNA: TGTGCCAGCAGCGTAGGGGACCGGTCTGCTCAGACCCAGTACTTC.

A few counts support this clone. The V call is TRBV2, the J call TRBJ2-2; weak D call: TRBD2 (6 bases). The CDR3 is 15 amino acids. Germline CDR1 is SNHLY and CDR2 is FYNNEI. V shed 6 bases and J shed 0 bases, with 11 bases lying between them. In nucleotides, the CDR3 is TGTGCCAGCAGGAAAGCGGGCCCGAACACCGGGGAGCTGTTTTTT. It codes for CASRKAGPNTGELFF. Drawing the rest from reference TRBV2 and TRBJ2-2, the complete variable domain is EPEVTQTPSHQVTQMGQEVILRCVPISNHLYFYWYRQILGQKVEFLVSFYNNEISEKSEIFDDQFSVERPDGSNFTLKIRSTKLEDSAMYFCASRKAGPNTGELFFGEGSRLTVL.

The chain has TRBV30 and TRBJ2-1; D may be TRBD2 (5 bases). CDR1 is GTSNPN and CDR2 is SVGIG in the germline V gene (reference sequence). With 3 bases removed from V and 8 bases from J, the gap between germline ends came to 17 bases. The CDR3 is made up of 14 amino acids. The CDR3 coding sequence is TGTGCCTGGAGCGGGATCCGGGATTGGGATGAGCAGTTCTTC. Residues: CAWSGIRDWDEQFF. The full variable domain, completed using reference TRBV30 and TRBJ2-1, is SQTIHQWPATLVQPVGSPLSLECTVEGTSNPNLYWYRQAAGRGLQLLFYSVGIGQISSEVPQNLSASRPQDRQFILSSKKLLLSDSGFYLCAWSGIRDWDEQFFGPGTRLTVL.

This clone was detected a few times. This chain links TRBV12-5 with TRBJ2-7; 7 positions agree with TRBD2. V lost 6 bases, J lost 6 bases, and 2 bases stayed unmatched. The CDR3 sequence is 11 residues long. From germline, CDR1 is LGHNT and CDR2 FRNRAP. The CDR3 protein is CASGRGGEQYF. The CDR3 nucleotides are TGTGCTAGTGGCCGCGGGGGCGAGCAGTACTTC.

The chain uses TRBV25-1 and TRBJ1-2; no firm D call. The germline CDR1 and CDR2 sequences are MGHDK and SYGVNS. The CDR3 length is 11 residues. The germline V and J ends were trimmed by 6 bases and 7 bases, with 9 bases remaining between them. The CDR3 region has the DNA TGTGCCAGCAGGTCGCCCGGTGGCTACACCTTC. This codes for CASRSPGGYTF.

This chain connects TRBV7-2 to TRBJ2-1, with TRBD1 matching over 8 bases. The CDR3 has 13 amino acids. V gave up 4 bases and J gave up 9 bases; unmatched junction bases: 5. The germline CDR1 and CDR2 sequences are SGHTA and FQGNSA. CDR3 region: CASSWGQDGEQFF. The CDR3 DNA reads TGTGCCAGCAGCTGGGGACAGGATGGTGAGCAGTTCTTC.

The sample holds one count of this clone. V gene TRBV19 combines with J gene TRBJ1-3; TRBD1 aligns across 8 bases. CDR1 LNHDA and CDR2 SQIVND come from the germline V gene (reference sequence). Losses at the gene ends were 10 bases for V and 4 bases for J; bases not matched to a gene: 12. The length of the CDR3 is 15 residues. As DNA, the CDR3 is TGTGCCACTTACTCCGGGACAGGCGAGGGAAACACCATATATTTT. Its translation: CATYSGTGEGNTIYF.

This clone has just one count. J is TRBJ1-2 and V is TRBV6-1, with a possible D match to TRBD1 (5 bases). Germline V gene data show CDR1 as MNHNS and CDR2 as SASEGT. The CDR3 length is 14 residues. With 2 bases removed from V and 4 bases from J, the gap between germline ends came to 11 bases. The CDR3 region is CASSEPQGAYGYTF. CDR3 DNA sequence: TGTGCCAGCAGTGAACCGCAGGGTGCCTATGGCTACACCTTC.

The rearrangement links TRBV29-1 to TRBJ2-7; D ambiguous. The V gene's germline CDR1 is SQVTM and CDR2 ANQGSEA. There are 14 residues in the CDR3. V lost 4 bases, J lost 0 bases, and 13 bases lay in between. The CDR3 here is CSVAGQITSYEQYF. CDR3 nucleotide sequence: TGCAGCGTTGCTGGCCAAATAACCTCCTACGAGCAGTACTTC.

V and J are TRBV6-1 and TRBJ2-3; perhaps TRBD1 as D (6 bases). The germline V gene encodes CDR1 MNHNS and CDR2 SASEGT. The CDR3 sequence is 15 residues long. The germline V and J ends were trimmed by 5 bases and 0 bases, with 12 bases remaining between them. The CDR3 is CASSFDRPSTDTQYF. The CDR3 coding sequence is TGTGCCAGCAGTTTCGACAGGCCTAGCACAGATACGCAGTATTTT.